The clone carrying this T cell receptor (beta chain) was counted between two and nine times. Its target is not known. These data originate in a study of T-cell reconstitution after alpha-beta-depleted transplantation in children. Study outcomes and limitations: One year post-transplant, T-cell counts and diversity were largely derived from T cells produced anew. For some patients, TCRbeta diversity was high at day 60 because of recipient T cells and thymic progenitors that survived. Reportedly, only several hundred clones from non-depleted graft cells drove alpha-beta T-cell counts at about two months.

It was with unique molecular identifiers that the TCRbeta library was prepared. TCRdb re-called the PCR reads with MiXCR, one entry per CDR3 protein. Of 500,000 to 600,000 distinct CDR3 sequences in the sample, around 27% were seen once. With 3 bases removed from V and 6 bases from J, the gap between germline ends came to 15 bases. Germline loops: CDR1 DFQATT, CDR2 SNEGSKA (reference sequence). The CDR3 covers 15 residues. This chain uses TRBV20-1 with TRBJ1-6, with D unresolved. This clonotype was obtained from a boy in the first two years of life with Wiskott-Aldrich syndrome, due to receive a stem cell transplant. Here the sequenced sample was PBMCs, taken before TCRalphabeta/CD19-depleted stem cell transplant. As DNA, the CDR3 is TGCAGTGCTAGTGTTATTCCCACCGTTAATTCACCCCTCCACTTT. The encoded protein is CSASVIPTVNSPLHF.